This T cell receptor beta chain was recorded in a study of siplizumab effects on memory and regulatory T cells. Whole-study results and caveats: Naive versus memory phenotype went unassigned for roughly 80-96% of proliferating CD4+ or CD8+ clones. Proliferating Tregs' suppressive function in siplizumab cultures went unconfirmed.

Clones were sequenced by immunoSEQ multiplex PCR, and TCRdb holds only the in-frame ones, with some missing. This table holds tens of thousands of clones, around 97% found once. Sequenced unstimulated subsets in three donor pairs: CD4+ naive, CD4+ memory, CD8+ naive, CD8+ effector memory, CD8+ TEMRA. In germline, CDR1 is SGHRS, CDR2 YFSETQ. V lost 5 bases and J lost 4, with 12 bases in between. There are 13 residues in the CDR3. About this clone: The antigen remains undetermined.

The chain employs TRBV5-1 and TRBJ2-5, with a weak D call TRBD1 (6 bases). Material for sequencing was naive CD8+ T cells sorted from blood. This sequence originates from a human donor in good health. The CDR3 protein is CASSPQGGETQYF. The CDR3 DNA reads TGCGCCAGCAGTCCCCAAGGGGGAGAGACCCAGTACTTC. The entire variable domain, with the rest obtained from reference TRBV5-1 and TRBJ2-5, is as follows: KAGVTQTPRYLIKTRGQQVTLSCSPISGHRSVSWYQQTPGQGLQFLFEYFSETQRNKGNFPGRFSGRQFSNSRSEMNVSTLELGDSALYLCASSPQGGETQYFGPGTRLLVL.